Below are 31 T cell receptor beta chains sequenced from a single sample in a study of response to subunit inactivated influenza vaccine. TCRdb passed the RT-PCR reads through MiXCR, listing each CDR3 protein once. The sample holds roughly 550,000 distinct CDR3 sequences, around 21% seen once. The sample was also reused in another study, on T cells expressing NK-cell markers. From that second work: Synthesis of TCR beta cDNA relied on 5'RACE template switching carrying UMIs.

The sample was CD4+ T cells sorted from PBMCs, taken 11 to 12 days after vaccination. The receptor set was obtained from a middle-aged man who received an inactivated influenza vaccine.

The sample holds many counts of this clonotype. The V call is TRBV11-2, the J call TRBJ2-7, with TRBD1 matching over 8 bases. The CDR3 runs to 16 residues. The V segment lost 5 bases and the J segment 2 bases; nucleotides outside the gene matches: 11. Germline CDR1 SGHAT, CDR2 FQNNGV. CDR3 DNA: TGTGCCAGCAGCCCTCCCGGGACAGGTGCCACCTACGAGCAGTACTTC. Translated, it gives CASSPPGTGATYEQYF.

This clonotype was seen only a few times. The chain employs TRBV28 and TRBJ2-7; 14 positions agree with TRBD2. Looked up from germline, CDR1 is MDHEN and CDR2 is SYDVKM. Trimming at V came to 4 bases and at J to 5 bases, leaving 13 bases not matched to a gene. The CDR3 runs to 18 residues. CDR3 nucleotide sequence: TGTGCCAGCAGTTACCCGACTAGCGGGAGGGCCCTAGTAAACGAGCAGTACTTC. Its protein is CASSYPTSGRALVNEQYF.

This clonotype has a handful of counts. V and J are TRBV20-1 and TRBJ2-2; no clear D. V dropped 5 bases and J dropped 6 bases, with 10 bases sitting between them. This CDR3 region has 12 residues. The germline gives CDR1 DFQATT, CDR2 SNEGSKA (reference sequence). The CDR3 DNA is TGCAGTGCTCGGACCCTTCCCGGGGAGCTGTTTTTT. Encoded protein: CSARTLPGELFF.

For this clonotype: A much larger clone differs by one base, so this may be a read error. The rearrangement uses TRBV28 and TRBJ2-7; D perhaps matches TRBD2 (7 bases). The CDR3 contains 15 residues. Looked up from germline, CDR1 is MDHEN and CDR2 is SYDVKM. CDR3 region: CASSLPDGGRYELYF. The CDR3 DNA reads as TGTGCCAGCAGTTTACCCGACGGGGGGCGATACGAGCTGTACTTC.

The chain has TRBV5-5 and TRBJ2-1; no firm D call. CDR1 is SGHKS, CDR2 YYEKEE, per germline (reference sequence). V was trimmed by 1 base and J by 12 bases, leaving 20 bases between them. This CDR3 comprises 15 residues. The chain's CDR3 is CASSLLSGQNLRQFF. The CDR3 bases are TGTGCCAGCAGCTTGCTTTCAGGTCAGAATTTGAGGCAGTTCTTC.

This chain uses TRBV10-3 with TRBJ1-5; unclear D gene. The germline CDR1 and CDR2 sequences are ENHRY and SYGVKD. This CDR3 spans 14 amino acids. V was trimmed by 5 bases and J by 3 bases, leaving 11 bases between them. The CDR3 DNA is TGTGCCATCAGTCCCGGCCGTGACAATCAGCCCCAGCATTTT. Translation: CAISPGRDNQPQHF.

This clonotype has at least ten counts. One junction end disagrees with the germline gene, perhaps due to a read error. The V and J genes are TRBV7-2 and TRBJ2-3; possibly TRBD2 for D (6 bases). The length of the CDR3 is 13 residues. The V gene's germline CDR1 is SGHTA and CDR2 FQGNSA. The CDR3 region is CASSLVGGDTQYF. In DNA form, the CDR3 reads TGCGCCAGCAGCTTGGTGGGGGGAGATACGCAGTATTTT.

This rearrangement joins TRBV7-2 to TRBJ1-1; maybe TRBD1 (5 bases). V lost 4 bases and J lost 4, with 13 bases in between. Germline V gene sequence: CDR1 SGHTA, CDR2 FQGNSA. The CDR3 extends over 14 amino acids. CDR3 in amino acids: CASSYTGGSTEAFF. The CDR3 DNA follows: TGTGCCAGCAGCTACACGGGGGGTAGCACTGAAGCTTTCTTT.

This rearrangement joins TRBV20-1 to TRBJ1-5; 10 positions agree with TRBD1. Per the germline V gene, CDR1 is DFQATT and CDR2 is SNEGSKA (reference sequence). The CDR3 spans 14 residues. The J segment lost 2 bases and the V segment lost 6 bases, leaving 4 bases of the junction unmatched. This chain's CDR3 is CSARQGAGNQPQHF. The CDR3 DNA reads as TGCAGTGCCAGACAGGGGGCAGGCAATCAGCCCCAGCATTTT.

This clonotype came up a few times. J is TRBJ2-7 and V is TRBV7-2, with TRBD1 identical over 9 bases. Germline-derived CDR1 and CDR2 are SGHTA and FQGNSA. V lost 7 bases and J lost 3; bases outside the gene matches: 7. This CDR3 has 14 residues. CDR3 DNA sequence: TGTGCCAGCACCTGGGGACAGGGATACTACGAGCAGTACTTC. Translating gives CASTWGQGYYEQYF.

V gene TRBV12-3 or TRBV12-4 combines with J gene TRBJ1-2; maybe TRBD1 (6 bases). CDR3 size: 11 residues. V lost 9 bases and J 4 bases, leaving 9 bases between the germline ends. The CDR3 sequence is CASGTLYGYTF. Written as DNA, the CDR3 is TGTGCCAGTGGGACACTCTATGGCTACACCTTC.

This clonotype has a handful of counts. The chain recombines TRBV20-1 with TRBJ1-4; D is possibly TRBD1 (5 bases). The CDR3 is 16 residues long. The V end was cut by 1 base, the J end by 4 bases, with 16 bases between. CDR1 DFQATT and CDR2 SNEGSKA come from the germline V gene (reference sequence). CDR3 DNA sequence: TGCAGTGCTAGAGGGGGTTTTGAAGGGGTTAATGAAAAACTGTTTTTT. This codes for CSARGGFEGVNEKLFF.

This chain connects TRBV20-1 to TRBJ2-5; a possible D gene is TRBD1 (6 bases). CDR1 is DFQATT, CDR2 SNEGSKA, per germline (reference sequence). The CDR3 has 14 residues. Trimming stripped 6 bases from V and 5 bases from J, with 19 bases between. The CDR3 region has the DNA TGCAGTGCCCAGAGGACAGACGGCTATGAGACCCAGTACTTC. Residues: CSAQRTDGYETQYF.

V and J are TRBV5-4 and TRBJ2-5, with D possibly TRBD1 on 6 matching bases. This CDR3 spans 13 amino acids. V dropped 0 bases and J dropped 5 bases, with 8 bases sitting between them. Germline V gene sequence: CDR1 SGHNT, CDR2 YYREEE (reference sequence). In DNA form, the CDR3 reads TGTGCCAGCAGCTTGGATCAGGGGGAGACCCAGTACTTC. Protein product: CASSLDQGETQYF.

The V and J genes are TRBV6-2 or TRBV6-3 and TRBJ1-2; TRBD1 matches 8 bases. The CDR3 extends over 14 amino acids. CDR1 is MNHEY and CDR2 is SVGEGT in the germline V gene. V trimming: 6 bases; J trimming: 1 base; junction bases outside the gene matches: 4. Here the CDR3 reads CASSATGVNYGYTF. CDR3 coding DNA: TGTGCCAGCAGCGCGACAGGGGTTAACTATGGCTACACCTTC.

This clonotype showed up just a few times. This sequence joins TRBV7-9 and TRBJ2-2; no firm D call. CDR3 length: 11 residues. Trimming shortened V by 5 bases and J by 7 bases, and 5 bases separated the two germline ends. Germline values: CDR1 SEHNR, CDR2 FQNEAQ (reference sequence). The CDR3: CASSARGELFF. The CDR3 DNA reads as TGTGCCAGCAGCGCCCGCGGGGAGCTGTTTTTT.

DNA of the CDR3: TGTGCCAGCAGCCATCCATTGCCAGGGGAGACCCAGTACTTC. Its translation is CASSHPLPGETQYF. The V gene is TRBV14, the J gene TRBJ2-5; tentative D call: TRBD1 (5 bases). V lost 3 bases and J lost 5, with 13 bases in between. CDR1 and CDR2 (germline): SGHDN, FVKESK. CDR3 length equals 14 residues.

This clonotype was counted a few times. The chain recombines TRBV18 with TRBJ2-7, with 7 bases fitting TRBD1. Germline trimming cut 3 bases from V and 2 bases from J; bases unmatched to any gene: 4. The germline V gene encodes CDR1 KGHSH and CDR2 LQKENI. The length of the CDR3 is 14 residues. The CDR3 DNA reads TGTGCCAGCTCACCCCGGGACAGAACCTACGAGCAGTACTTC. It specifies CASSPRDRTYEQYF.

This clonotype has just a few counts. V gene TRBV5-1 combines with J gene TRBJ1-1; no clear D gene. Germline V gene lookup returns CDR1 SGHRS and CDR2 YFSETQ. The germline V and J ends were trimmed by 2 bases and 7 bases, with 15 bases remaining between them. This CDR3 has 14 amino acids. The CDR3 region has the DNA TGCGCCAGCAGCTTCGACGTCTTAGGTAGTGAAGCTTTCTTT. It yields the protein CASSFDVLGSEAFF.

The rearrangement uses TRBV6-1 and TRBJ2-7; TRBD1 aligns across 7 bases. The CDR3 has 14 amino acids. The ends lost 5 bases at V and 4 bases at J; junction bases unmatched: 8. CDR1 and CDR2 (germline): MNHNS, SASEGT. The CDR3 region is CASSRDSTMYEQYF. The CDR3 DNA reads as TGTGCCAGCAGTCGGGACAGTACTATGTACGAGCAGTACTTC.

This clonotype was picked up a small number of times. V usage is TRBV5-1 and J usage is TRBJ2-1; TRBD2 matches at 10 bases. CDR3 length: 15 residues. V dropped 4 bases and J dropped 4; count of bases not matched to a gene: 5. CDR1 and CDR2 from the germline V gene are SGHRS and YFSETQ. In DNA form, the CDR3 reads TGCGCCAGCAGCCCAGCGGGAGGGAAATACAATGAGCAGTTCTTC. Encoded protein: CASSPAGGKYNEQFF.

The rearrangement uses TRBV20-1 and TRBJ2-7; tentative D call: TRBD1 (6 bases). This CDR3 has 13 amino acids. Germline V gene lookup returns CDR1 DFQATT and CDR2 SNEGSKA (reference sequence). The V end lost 6 bases, the J end lost 6 bases, and 18 bases lay between the germline ends. CDR3 bases: TGCAGTGCCCCAGGGGCTAGAAAAGGCGAGCAGTACTTC. Its translation: CSAPGARKGEQYF.

This clonotype has just a few counts. The V and J genes are TRBV12-3 or TRBV12-4 and TRBJ2-2; 7 bases align to TRBD1. There are 16 residues in the CDR3. The V and J ends lost 3 bases and 4 bases, in that order; junction bases with no gene match: 8. CDR3 nucleotide sequence: TGTGCCAGCAGTTTGAACTCAGGGGGACCCACCGGGGAGCTGTTTTTT. It is translated as CASSLNSGGPTGELFF.

This clonotype came up a few times. V usage is TRBV20-1 and J usage is TRBJ1-1; 8 bases fit TRBD1. Germline CDR1 reads DFQATT; CDR2 reads SNEGSKA (reference sequence). Trimming at V came to 2 bases and at J to 2 bases, leaving 4 bases not matched to a gene. The CDR3 consists of 14 residues. The CDR3 bases are TGCAGTGCTAGAACCGGACAGGGCAACACTGAAGCTTTCTTT. This encodes CSARTGQGNTEAFF.

The rearrangement links TRBV28 to TRBJ2-1; 11 positions match TRBD2. With 3 bases clipped from V and 9 bases from J, the junction kept 4 bases outside the gene matches. Germline CDR1 and CDR2: MDHEN and SYDVKM. The CDR3 has 14 residues. The CDR3 here is CASSLIAGGSEQFF. The CDR3 DNA follows: TGTGCCAGCAGTTTGATAGCGGGGGGGAGTGAGCAGTTCTTC.

The chain is built from TRBV30 and TRBJ2-7; the D call may be TRBD1 or TRBD2 (6 bases each). Germline V gene data show CDR1 as GTSNPN and CDR2 as SVGIG (reference sequence). V was trimmed by 2 bases and J by 7 bases, leaving 15 bases between them. CDR3 length equals 13 residues. The CDR3 region is CAWSRGAQGEQYF. The DNA of the CDR3 is TGTGCCTGGAGTAGGGGGGCACAGGGAGAGCAGTACTTC.

This clonotype has only a few counts. The V and J genes are TRBV20-1 and TRBJ1-2; D not resolved. CDR1 is DFQATT and CDR2 is SNEGSKA in the germline V gene (reference sequence). This CDR3 is built from 14 residues. V was cut by 3 bases and J by 0 bases, with 11 bases left in between. CDR3 protein: CSASPGLANYGYTF. In nucleotides, the CDR3 is TGCAGTGCTAGCCCCGGGTTAGCTAACTATGGCTACACCTTC.

The chain employs TRBV7-8 and TRBJ2-1; the match to TRBD2 covers 10 bases. This CDR3 is 13 amino acids long. V shed 6 bases and J 8 bases; nucleotides not matched to a gene: 4. Germline V gene lookup returns CDR1 SGHVS and CDR2 FQNEAQ. In nucleotides, the CDR3 is TGTGCCAGCAGTAAGCGGGAGGGCCATGAGCAGTTCTTC. Translating it yields CASSKREGHEQFF. Together with reference TRBV7-8 and TRBJ2-1, the CDR3 gives the full variable domain: GAGVSQSPRYKVAKRGQDVALRCDPISGHVSLFWYQQALGQGPEFLTYFQNEAQLDKSGLPSDRFFAERPEGSVSTLKIQRTQQEDSAVYLCASSKREGHEQFFGPGTRLTVL.

This clonotype was observed a handful of times. This chain joins TRBV28 and TRBJ1-1; D is perhaps TRBD1 (6 bases). This CDR3 has 15 amino acids. The V end was cut by 4 bases, the J end by 1 base, with 13 bases between. The germline CDR1 and CDR2 sequences are MDHEN and SYDVKM. CDR3 amino acids: CASSSYRDQNTEAFF. CDR3 DNA: TGTGCCAGCAGTTCGTACAGGGATCAGAACACTGAAGCTTTCTTT.

This clonotype was counted between two and nine times. The chain is built from TRBV20-1 and TRBJ2-7, with D perhaps matching TRBD2 (7 bases). Germline V gene sequence: CDR1 DFQATT, CDR2 SNEGSKA (reference sequence). Trimming removed 5 bases from V and 5 bases from J, with 16 bases in between. The CDR3 loop spans 13 amino acids. This CDR3 is CSAYGGLGDEQYF. In DNA form, the CDR3 reads TGCAGTGCTTACGGGGGGCTCGGGGACGAGCAGTACTTC.

This clonotype has just a few counts. The chain links TRBV27 to TRBJ2-1, with D perhaps TRBD2 (7 bases). V dropped 6 bases and J dropped 9 bases, with 24 bases sitting between them. CDR1 and CDR2 from the germline V gene are MNHEY and SMNVEV (reference sequence). The CDR3 contains 16 residues. CDR3 protein: CASSMIGGGGYGEQFF. The CDR3 bases are TGTGCCAGCAGCATGATAGGGGGGGGAGGTTACGGTGAGCAGTTCTTC.